The 24 T cell receptor beta chains given below trace back to one sample, sequenced in a study of cytomegalovirus exposure and HLA in healthy donors (dated by TCRdb to 2017 to 2019). Library method: the immunoSEQ multiplex PCR assay. The multiplex PCR relied on a mix of 60 forward primers for TCR Vbeta segments and 13 reverse primers for TCR Jbeta segments. TCRdb holds this immuneACCESS table with in-frame rearrangements only. Some clones are missing; in checked studies, unresolved V genes explain under half, and the rest has no known cause. Here the sample has about 160,000 clones; approximately 79% occur a single time. The biggest ten clones account for around 1.9% of the sample. The sequenced sample consisted of PBMCs. The receptor source for this set is a man aged 35 to 55 in good health and CMV-seronegative.

The V and J genes are TRBV10-2 and TRBJ1-4; 8 bases agree with TRBD1. Trimming took 6 bases from V and 8 from J; bases not matched to a gene: 8. This CDR3 region has 14 residues. CDR1 is WSHSY and CDR2 is SAAADI in the germline V gene. The CDR3 DNA follows: TGCGCCAGCAGCCCACAGGGGGAAGGGGAAAAACTGTTTTTT. The encoded protein is CASSPQGEGEKLFF.

The rearrangement joins TRBV28 to TRBJ2-1; the match to TRBD2 covers 12 bases. Germline V CDR1 and CDR2: MDHEN, SYDVKM. Trimming cost V 4 bases and J 7 bases; bases outside gene matches: 17. The CDR3 contains 19 residues. Written as DNA, the CDR3 is TGTGCCAGCAGTTCCGGGACAGGGCTAGCGGGAGGGTTAGAAAATGAGCAGTTCTTC. It encodes CASSSGTGLAGGLENEQFF. The complete variable domain, with remaining parts taken from reference TRBV28 and TRBJ2-1, reads DVKVTQSSRYLVKRTGEKVFLECVQDMDHENMFWYRQDPGLGLRLIYFSYDVKMKEKGDIPEGYSVSREKKERFSLILESASTNQTSMYLCASSSGTGLAGGLENEQFFGPGTRLTVL.

This sequence joins TRBV2 and TRBJ2-7; TRBD2 matches at 12 bases. This CDR3 is built from 16 residues. Germline V lookup: CDR1 SNHLY, CDR2 FYNNEI. The V and J ends lost 3 bases and 3 bases, in that order; junction bases with no gene match: 6. The CDR3 DNA follows: TGTGCCAGCAGTGATCGACTAGCGGGAGCGTTCTACGAGCAGTACTTC. Amino acid sequence: CASSDRLAGAFYEQYF.

The chain is built from TRBV21-1 and TRBJ2-4; the D call in the table, TRBD2, was not verified against the DNA. TRBV21-1 is tagged as a pseudogene. This CDR3 has 15 residues. The CDR3 loop reads CASSPEAGRKNIQYF. DNA for the CDR3: TGTGCCAGCAGCCCAGAAGCGGGACGGAAAAACATTCAGTACTTC.

The V call is TRBV7-2, the J call TRBJ2-7, with 7 bases fitting TRBD2. This CDR3 has 14 residues. Per germline, CDR1 SGHTA and CDR2 FQGNSA. Germline trimming cut 1 base from V and 4 bases from J; bases unmatched to any gene: 4. This CDR3 is CASSLGGSKYEQYF. CDR3 bases: TGTGCCAGCAGCTTAGGCGGGAGTAAATACGAGCAGTACTTC. The variable domain in full, completed from reference TRBV7-2 and TRBJ2-7, reads GAGVSQSPSNKVTEKGKDVELRCDPISGHTALYWYRQSLGQGLEFLIYFQGNSAPDKSGLPSDRFSAERTGGSVSTLTIQRTQQEDSAVYLCASSLGGSKYEQYFGPGTRLTVT.

V usage is TRBV6-5 and J usage is TRBJ2-2; 7 bases agree with TRBD1. The CDR3 spans 15 residues. The V segment lost 6 bases and the J segment 3 bases; nucleotides outside the gene matches: 7. Germline V CDR1 and CDR2: MNHEY, SVGAGI. The CDR3 protein is CASRTRDRYTGELFF. CDR3 nucleotide sequence: TGTGCCAGCAGGACCCGGGACAGATACACCGGGGAGCTGTTTTTT.

The V gene is TRBV2, the J gene TRBJ1-2, with TRBD1 matching 9 bases. V gave up 6 bases and J gave up 4 bases; unmatched junction bases: 6. Germline-derived CDR1 and CDR2 are SNHLY and FYNNEI. The CDR3 length is 14 residues. The DNA of the CDR3 is TGTGCCAGCAGGCGACAGGGGGGCTCCTATGGCTACACCTTC. Translating it yields CASRRQGGSYGYTF. The full variable domain, completed using reference TRBV2 and TRBJ1-2, is EPEVTQTPSHQVTQMGQEVILRCVPISNHLYFYWYRQILGQKVEFLVSFYNNEISEKSEIFDDQFSVERPDGSNFTLKIRSTKLEDSAMYFCASRRQGGSYGYTFGSGTRLTVV.

The V gene is TRBV27, the J gene TRBJ2-1; 10 nucleotides match TRBD2. Germline trimming cut 6 bases from V and 9 bases from J; bases unmatched to any gene: 11. CDR1 is MNHEY, CDR2 SMNVEV, per germline (reference sequence). This CDR3 has 15 amino acids. CDR3 coding DNA: TGTGCCAGCAGACCGGGACTAGCGTCCGCGGGTGAGCAGTTCTTC. Residues: CASRPGLASAGEQFF.

The CDR3: CASSLAQSTDTQYF. The CDR3 region has the DNA TGTGCCAGCAGCTTAGCCCAGAGCACAGATACGCAGTATTTT. The chain uses TRBV13 and TRBJ2-3; D is ambiguous. Trimming took 1 base from V and 0 from J, leaving 5 bases between them. The germline V gene encodes CDR1 PRHDT and CDR2 FYEKMQ (reference sequence). CDR3 length: 14 residues. Together with reference TRBV13 and TRBJ2-3, the CDR3 gives the full variable domain: AAGVIQSPRHLIKEKRETATLKCYPIPRHDTVYWYQQGPGQDPQFLISFYEKMQSDKGSIPDRFSAQQFSDYHSELNMSSLELGDSALYFCASSLAQSTDTQYFGPGTRLTVL.

This sequence joins TRBV9 and TRBJ2-7; TRBD1 matches at 7 bases. Germline V gene lookup returns CDR1 SGDLS and CDR2 YYNGEE. The CDR3 length is 16 residues. V shed 4 bases and J 4 bases; nucleotides not matched to a gene: 14. The CDR3 loop reads CASSTDPGTVLYEQYF. CDR3 nucleotide sequence: TGTGCCAGCAGCACGGACCCCGGGACAGTCCTATACGAGCAGTACTTC.

The chain joins TRBV19 to TRBJ2-5, with D perhaps TRBD2 (6 bases). From germline, CDR1 is LNHDA and CDR2 SQIVND (reference sequence). The CDR3 has 12 amino acids. Trimming cost V 9 bases and J 1 base, with 9 bases left between them. The CDR3 coding sequence is TGTGCCAGCGGGAGAGTCCAAGAGACCCAGTACTTC. Its protein is CASGRVQETQYF.

The chain employs TRBV10-3 and TRBJ1-3; D is undetermined. Germline V gene data show CDR1 as ENHRY and CDR2 as SYGVKD. The CDR3 is 15 residues long. Between the trimmed V and J ends, which lost 11 bases and 4 bases, there was a span of 21 bases. The CDR3 protein is CAPLSGSCEGNTIYF. CDR3 DNA sequence: TGTGCCCCACTTTCGGGGTCGTGCGAGGGAAACACCATATATTTT.

This chain uses TRBV5-1 with TRBJ1-4; D may be TRBD1 (6 bases). The germline gives CDR1 SGHRS, CDR2 YFSETQ. The V and J ends lost 2 bases and 8 bases respectively, with 16 bases between them. This CDR3 has 15 residues. The CDR3 here is CASSLNGQWGEKLFF. As DNA, the CDR3 is TGCGCCAGCAGCTTAAACGGACAGTGGGGGGAAAAACTGTTTTTT. Full variable domain (missing parts from reference TRBV5-1 and TRBJ1-4): KAGVTQTPRYLIKTRGQQVTLSCSPISGHRSVSWYQQTPGQGLQFLFEYFSETQRNKGNFPGRFSGRQFSNSRSEMNVSTLELGDSALYLCASSLNGQWGEKLFFGSGTQLSVL.

The chain uses TRBV5-1 and TRBJ2-1; 7 bases match TRBD2. The CDR3 length is 16 residues. CDR1 is SGHRS and CDR2 is YFSETQ in the germline V gene. V shed 0 bases, J shed 14 bases, and the junction held 17 bases outside the gene matches. The chain's CDR3 is CASSLGGSGPSRHKFF. CDR3 nucleotides: TGCGCCAGCAGCTTGGGTGGTAGCGGGCCCTCCCGGCATAAGTTCTTC.

The chain is built from TRBV7-2 and TRBJ2-7; 15 positions agree with TRBD2. CDR1 is SGHTA and CDR2 is FQGNSA in the germline V gene. V lost 2 bases to trimming and J lost 6 bases; unmatched junction nucleotides: 8. This CDR3 comprises 17 residues. CDR3 residues: CASSLKTPGLAGGEQYF. In DNA, the CDR3 is TGTGCCAGCAGCTTAAAGACCCCGGGACTAGCGGGAGGCGAGCAGTACTTC.

The chain joins TRBV13 to TRBJ1-1, with 8 bases identical to TRBD1. Trimming at V came to 5 bases and at J to 4 bases, leaving 12 bases not matched to a gene. The germline CDR1 and CDR2 sequences are PRHDT and FYEKMQ (reference sequence). The CDR3 runs 16 residues. The CDR3 DNA reads TGTGCCAGCAGCGGATCGACAGGGGTTTATAGCACTGAAGCTTTCTTT. This translates into CASSGSTGVYSTEAFF.

The rearrangement uses TRBV18 and TRBJ2-4, with 7 bases matching TRBD1. V dropped 6 bases and J dropped 5; count of bases not matched to a gene: 7. CDR3 length: 14 residues. CDR1 and CDR2 (germline): KGHSH, LQKENI. CDR3 bases: TGTGCCAGCTCGCCCGGACAGGAAGAAAACATTCAGTACTTC. This translates into CASSPGQEENIQYF. Complete variable domain (other parts from reference TRBV18 and TRBJ2-4): NAGVMQNPRHLVRRRGQEARLRCSPMKGHSHVYWYRQLPEEGLKFMVYLQKENIIDESGMPKERFSAEFPKEGPSILRIQQVVRGDSAAYFCASSPGQEENIQYFGAGTRLSVL.

V and J are TRBV6-4 and TRBJ2-3, with 11 bases that match TRBD2. The V gene end was trimmed by 0 bases and the J gene end by 6 bases; junction bases not matched to a gene: 5. CDR1 and CDR2 from the germline V gene are MRHNA and SNTAGT. The CDR3 contains 16 residues. CDR3 nucleotides: TGTGCCAGCAGTGACTCCGGGACTAGCGGAATGGATACGCAGTATTTT. It encodes CASSDSGTSGMDTQYF.

This clone was observed a few times. The V gene is TRBV27, the J gene TRBJ2-4; D possibly corresponds to TRBD1 (7 bases). V lost 3 bases and J lost 7, with 16 bases in between. CDR1 and CDR2 from the germline V gene are MNHEY and SMNVEV (reference sequence). The CDR3 extends over 15 amino acids. Here the CDR3 DNA reads TGTGCCAGCAGTTTGACCCAGACAGGGAGGAACATTCAGTACTTC. It translates to CASSLTQTGRNIQYF.

In regard to this clone: Its ends do not fully match the called genes, so a read error is possible. CDR3 bases: TGTTCCAGCAGCTTACAGGGCCGGGGCAATCAGCCCCAGCATTTT. Its protein is CSSSLQGRGNQPQHF. V gene TRBV7-9 combines with J gene TRBJ1-5, with D possibly being TRBD1 (6 bases). Per germline, CDR1 SEHNR and CDR2 FQNEAQ (reference sequence). The CDR3 has 15 residues.

In this sample, this clone turned up a few times. This CDR3 reads CASSSEARRGGTYEQYF. The CDR3 nucleotides are TGTGCCAGCAGCTCCGAGGCGCGGCGGGGGGGGACCTACGAGCAGTACTTC. This rearrangement joins TRBV11-2 to TRBJ2-7; 9 bases match TRBD2. Losses at the gene ends were 4 bases for V and 2 bases for J; bases not matched to a gene: 12. The CDR3 has 17 amino acids. CDR1 is SGHAT, CDR2 FQNNGV, per germline.

The chain recombines TRBV27 with TRBJ1-2; 9 bases agree with TRBD1. Per the germline V gene, CDR1 is MNHEY and CDR2 is SMNVEV (reference sequence). The CDR3 covers 15 residues. Trimming at V came to 0 bases and at J to 5 bases, leaving 4 bases not matched to a gene. CDR3 sequence (DNA): TGTGCCAGCAGTTTATCCGGGACAGGGCTTTATGGCTACACCTTC. Translated: CASSLSGTGLYGYTF.

The genes are TRBV6-6 and TRBJ1-2, with 7 bases that match TRBD1. Germline CDR1 reads MNHNY; CDR2 reads SVGAGI (reference sequence). V lost 2 bases to trimming and J lost 6 bases; unmatched junction nucleotides: 12. The CDR3 length is 16 residues. CDR3 in amino acids: CASSYGGQFRGDGYTF. The CDR3 region has the DNA TGTGCCAGCAGTTACGGGGGACAGTTTCGGGGCGATGGCTACACCTTC.

This chain uses TRBV7-6 with TRBJ2-3; 8 nucleotides line up with TRBD2. CDR1 is SGHVS, CDR2 FNYEAQ, per germline. The CDR3 length is 17 residues. Trimming took 8 bases from V and 2 from J; bases not matched to a gene: 15. The CDR3 reads CASVRGASGRFTDTQYF. The CDR3 DNA reads TGTGCCAGCGTAAGAGGGGCTAGCGGGCGATTCACAGATACGCAGTATTTT.